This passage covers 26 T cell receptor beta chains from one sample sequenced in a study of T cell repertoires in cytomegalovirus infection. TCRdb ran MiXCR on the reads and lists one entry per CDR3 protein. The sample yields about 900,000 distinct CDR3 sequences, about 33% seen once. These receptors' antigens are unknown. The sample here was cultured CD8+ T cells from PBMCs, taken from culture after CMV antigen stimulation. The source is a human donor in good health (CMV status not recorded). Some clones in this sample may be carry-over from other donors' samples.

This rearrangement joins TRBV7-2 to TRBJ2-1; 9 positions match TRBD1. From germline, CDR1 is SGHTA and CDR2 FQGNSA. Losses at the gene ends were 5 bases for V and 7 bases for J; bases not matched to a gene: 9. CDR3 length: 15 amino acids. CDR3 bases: TGTGCCAGCAGCCTCGGGACAGGGCCAGGGAATGAGCAGTTCTTC. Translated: CASSLGTGPGNEQFF.

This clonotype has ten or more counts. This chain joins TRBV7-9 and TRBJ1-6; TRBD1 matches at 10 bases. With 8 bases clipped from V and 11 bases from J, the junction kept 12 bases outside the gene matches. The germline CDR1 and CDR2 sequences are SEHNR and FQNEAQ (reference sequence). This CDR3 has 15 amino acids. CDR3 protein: CASHPAGTGEPPLHF. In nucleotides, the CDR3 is TGTGCCAGCCACCCCGCCGGGACAGGGGAACCACCCCTCCACTTT.

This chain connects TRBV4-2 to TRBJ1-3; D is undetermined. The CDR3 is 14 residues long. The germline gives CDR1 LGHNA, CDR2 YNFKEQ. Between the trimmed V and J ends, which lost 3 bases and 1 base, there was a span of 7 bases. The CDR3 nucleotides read TGTGCCAGCAGCCAGCTCACATCTGGAAACACCATATATTTT. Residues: CASSQLTSGNTIYF.

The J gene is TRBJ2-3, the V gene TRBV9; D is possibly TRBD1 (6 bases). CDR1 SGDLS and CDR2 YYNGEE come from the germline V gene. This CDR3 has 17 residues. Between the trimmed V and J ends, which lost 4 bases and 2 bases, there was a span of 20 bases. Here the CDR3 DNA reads TGTGCCAGCAGCCCCTACCATGGGGCAGGGGTCACAGATACGCAGTATTTT. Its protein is CASSPYHGAGVTDTQYF.

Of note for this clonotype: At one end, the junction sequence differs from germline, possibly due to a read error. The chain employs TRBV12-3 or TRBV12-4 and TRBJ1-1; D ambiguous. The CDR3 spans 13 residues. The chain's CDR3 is CSSRLGIITEAFF. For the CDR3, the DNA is TGTTCCAGCAGATTGGGCATAATCACTGAAGCTTTCTTT.

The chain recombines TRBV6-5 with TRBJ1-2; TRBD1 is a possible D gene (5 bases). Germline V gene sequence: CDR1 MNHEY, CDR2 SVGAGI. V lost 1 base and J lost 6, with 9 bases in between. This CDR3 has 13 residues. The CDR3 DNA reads TGTGCCAGCAGTTACTTTGGGGGAGATGGCTACACCTTC. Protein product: CASSYFGGDGYTF.

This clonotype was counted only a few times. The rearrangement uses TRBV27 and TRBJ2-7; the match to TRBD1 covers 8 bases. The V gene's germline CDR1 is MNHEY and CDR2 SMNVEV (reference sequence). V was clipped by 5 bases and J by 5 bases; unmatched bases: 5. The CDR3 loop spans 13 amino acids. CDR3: CASSNVTGDEQYF. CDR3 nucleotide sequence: TGTGCCAGCAGTAATGTGACAGGGGACGAGCAGTACTTC.

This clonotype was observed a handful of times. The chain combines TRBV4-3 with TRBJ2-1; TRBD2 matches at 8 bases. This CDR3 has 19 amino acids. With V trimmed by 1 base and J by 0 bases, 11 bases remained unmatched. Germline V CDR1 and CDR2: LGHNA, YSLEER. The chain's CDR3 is CASSQASGSGGVSYNEQFF. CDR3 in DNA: TGCGCCAGCAGCCAAGCTTCCGGGAGCGGGGGTGTCTCCTACAATGAGCAGTTCTTC.

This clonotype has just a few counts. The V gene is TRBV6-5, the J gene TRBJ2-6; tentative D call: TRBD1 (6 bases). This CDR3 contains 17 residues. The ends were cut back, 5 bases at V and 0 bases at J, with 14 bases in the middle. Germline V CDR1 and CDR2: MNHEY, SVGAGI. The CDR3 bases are TGTGCCAGCAGTGGGTGGGACACTAGCTCTGGGGCCAACGTCCTGACTTTC. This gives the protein CASSGWDTSSGANVLTF.

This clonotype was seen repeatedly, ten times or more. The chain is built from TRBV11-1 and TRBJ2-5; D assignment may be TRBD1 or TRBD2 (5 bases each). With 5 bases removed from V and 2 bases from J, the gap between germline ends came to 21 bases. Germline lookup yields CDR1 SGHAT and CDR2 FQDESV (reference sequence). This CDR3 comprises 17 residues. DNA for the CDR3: TGTGCCAGCAGCCCGCCCTTGAGCAGGGACCTGCAAGAGACCCAGTACTTC. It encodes CASSPPLSRDLQETQYF.

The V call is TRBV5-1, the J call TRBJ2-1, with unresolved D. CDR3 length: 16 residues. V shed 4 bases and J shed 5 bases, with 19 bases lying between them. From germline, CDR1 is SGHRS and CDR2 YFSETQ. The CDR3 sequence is CASSLGPTKSNNEQFF. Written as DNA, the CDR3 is TGCGCCAGCAGCCTCGGACCCACGAAGTCTAACAATGAGCAGTTCTTC.

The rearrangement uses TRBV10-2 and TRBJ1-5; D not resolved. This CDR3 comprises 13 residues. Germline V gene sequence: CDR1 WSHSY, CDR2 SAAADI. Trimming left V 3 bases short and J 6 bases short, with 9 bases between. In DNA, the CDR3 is TGCGCCAGCAGTGATAACGGGATTCAGCCCCAGCATTTT. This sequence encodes CASSDNGIQPQHF.

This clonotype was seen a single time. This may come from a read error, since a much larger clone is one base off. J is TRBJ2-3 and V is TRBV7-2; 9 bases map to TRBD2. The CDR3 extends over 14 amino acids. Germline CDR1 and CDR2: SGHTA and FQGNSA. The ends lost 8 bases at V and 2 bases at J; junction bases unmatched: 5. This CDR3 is CASAGGQYTDTQYF. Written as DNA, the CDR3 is TGTGCCAGCGCGGGGGGGCAGTACACAGATACGCAGTATTTT.

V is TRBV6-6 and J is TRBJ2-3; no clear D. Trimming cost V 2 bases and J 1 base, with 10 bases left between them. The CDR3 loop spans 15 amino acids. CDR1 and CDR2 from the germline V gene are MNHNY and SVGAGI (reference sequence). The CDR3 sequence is CASSYAVRRTDTQYF. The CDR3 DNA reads TGTGCCAGCAGTTACGCAGTACGTCGCACAGATACGCAGTATTTT.

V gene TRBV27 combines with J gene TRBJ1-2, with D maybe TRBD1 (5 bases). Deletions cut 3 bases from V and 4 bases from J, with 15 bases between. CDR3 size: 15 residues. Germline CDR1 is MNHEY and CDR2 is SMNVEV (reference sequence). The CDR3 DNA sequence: TGTGCCAGCAGTTTGGGGCAGCCGATCTTCTATGGCTACACCTTC. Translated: CASSLGQPIFYGYTF.

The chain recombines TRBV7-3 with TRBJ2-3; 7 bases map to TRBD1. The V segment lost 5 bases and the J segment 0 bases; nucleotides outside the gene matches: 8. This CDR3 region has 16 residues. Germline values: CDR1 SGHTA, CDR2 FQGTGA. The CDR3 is CASSPATGPSTDTQYF. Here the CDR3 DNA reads TGTGCCAGCAGCCCCGCGACAGGGCCCAGCACAGATACGCAGTATTTT.

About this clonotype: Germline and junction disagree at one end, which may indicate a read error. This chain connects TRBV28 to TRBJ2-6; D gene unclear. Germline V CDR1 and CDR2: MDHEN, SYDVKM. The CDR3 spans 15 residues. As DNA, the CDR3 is TGTGCCAACAGTTTATTAAAATTCGGGGCCAACGTCCTGACTTTC. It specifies CANSLLKFGANVLTF.

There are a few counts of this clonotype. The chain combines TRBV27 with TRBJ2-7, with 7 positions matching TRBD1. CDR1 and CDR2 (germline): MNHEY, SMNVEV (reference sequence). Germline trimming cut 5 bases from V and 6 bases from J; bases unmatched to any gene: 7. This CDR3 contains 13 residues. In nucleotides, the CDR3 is TGTGCCAGCAGTCTTACAGGGGCTGGCGAGCAGTACGTC. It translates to CASSLTGAGEQYV.

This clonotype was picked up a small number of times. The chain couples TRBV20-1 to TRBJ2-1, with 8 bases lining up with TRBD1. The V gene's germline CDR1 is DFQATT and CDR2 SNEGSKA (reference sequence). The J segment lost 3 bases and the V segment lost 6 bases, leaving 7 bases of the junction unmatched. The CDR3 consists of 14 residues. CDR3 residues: CSARTGPNYNEQFF. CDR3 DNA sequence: TGCAGTGCGAGGACAGGGCCCAACTACAATGAGCAGTTCTTC.

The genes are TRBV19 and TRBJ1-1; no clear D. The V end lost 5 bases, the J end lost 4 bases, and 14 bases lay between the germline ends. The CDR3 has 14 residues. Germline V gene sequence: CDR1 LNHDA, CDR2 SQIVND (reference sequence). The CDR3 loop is CASSHPEVGTEAFF. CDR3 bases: TGTGCCAGTAGTCACCCCGAGGTCGGCACTGAAGCTTTCTTT.

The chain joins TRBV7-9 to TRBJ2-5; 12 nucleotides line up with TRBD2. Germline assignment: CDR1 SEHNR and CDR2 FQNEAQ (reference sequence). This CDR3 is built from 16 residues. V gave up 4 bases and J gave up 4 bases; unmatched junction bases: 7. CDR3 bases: TGTGCCAGCAGCTCTCCCGGACTAGCGGGGAGAGAGACCCAGTACTTC. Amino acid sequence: CASSSPGLAGRETQYF.

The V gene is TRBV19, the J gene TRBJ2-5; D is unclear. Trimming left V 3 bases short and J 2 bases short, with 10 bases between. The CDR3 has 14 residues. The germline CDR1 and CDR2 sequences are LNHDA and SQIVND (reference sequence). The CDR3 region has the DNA TGTGCCAGTAGTATTGAGACTGATCAAGAGACCCAGTACTTC. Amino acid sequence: CASSIETDQETQYF.

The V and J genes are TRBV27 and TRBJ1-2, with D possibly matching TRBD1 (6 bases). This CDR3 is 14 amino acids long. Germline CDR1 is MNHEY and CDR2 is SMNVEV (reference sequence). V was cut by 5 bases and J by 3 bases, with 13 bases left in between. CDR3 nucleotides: TGTGCCAGCAGTCCCCGACAGGACTACTATGGCTACACCTTC. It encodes CASSPRQDYYGYTF.

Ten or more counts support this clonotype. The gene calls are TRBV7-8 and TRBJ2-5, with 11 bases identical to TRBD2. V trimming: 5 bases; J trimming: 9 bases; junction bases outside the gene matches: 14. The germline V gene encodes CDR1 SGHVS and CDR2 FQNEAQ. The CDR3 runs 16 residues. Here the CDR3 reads CASSGRLAGPGMAQYF. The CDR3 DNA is TGTGCCAGCAGCGGAAGACTAGCGGGGCCCGGTATGGCCCAGTACTTC.

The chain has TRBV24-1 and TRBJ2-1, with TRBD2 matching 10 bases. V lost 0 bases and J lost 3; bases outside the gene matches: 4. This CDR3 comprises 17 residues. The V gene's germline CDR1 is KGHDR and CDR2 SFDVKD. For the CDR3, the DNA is TGTGCCACCAGTGATTTGGAACCTAGCGGGAGCTACAATGAGCAGTTCTTC. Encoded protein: CATSDLEPSGSYNEQFF.

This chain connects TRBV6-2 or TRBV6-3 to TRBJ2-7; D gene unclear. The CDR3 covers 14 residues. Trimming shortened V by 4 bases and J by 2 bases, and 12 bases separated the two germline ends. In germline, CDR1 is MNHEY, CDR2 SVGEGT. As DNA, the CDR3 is TGTGCCAGCAGTTTTATGGGTCCTACCTACGAGCAGTACTTC. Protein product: CASSFMGPTYEQYF.